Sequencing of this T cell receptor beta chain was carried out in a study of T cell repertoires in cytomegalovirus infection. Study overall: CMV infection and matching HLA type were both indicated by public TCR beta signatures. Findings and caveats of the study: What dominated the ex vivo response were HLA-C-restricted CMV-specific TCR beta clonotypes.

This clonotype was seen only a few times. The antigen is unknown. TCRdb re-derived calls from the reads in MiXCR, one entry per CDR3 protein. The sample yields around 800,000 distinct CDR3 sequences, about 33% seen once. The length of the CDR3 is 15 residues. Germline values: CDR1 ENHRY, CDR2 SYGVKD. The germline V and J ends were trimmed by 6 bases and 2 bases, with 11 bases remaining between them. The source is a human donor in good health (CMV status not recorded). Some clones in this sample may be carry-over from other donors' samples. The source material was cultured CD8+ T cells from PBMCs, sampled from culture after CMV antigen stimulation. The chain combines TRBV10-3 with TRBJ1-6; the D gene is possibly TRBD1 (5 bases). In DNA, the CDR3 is TGTGCCATCAGGGGCCAGGGCACCTATAATTCACCCCTCCACTTT. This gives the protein CAIRGQGTYNSPLHF.